The entry that follows covers one T cell receptor beta chain sequence. The antigen is unknown. These data come from a study of identical twins. Study results and caveats: Researchers reported excess low generation probability among twin-shared out-of-frame alpha sequences. Twins' excess sharing was less marked for out-of-frame beta sequences.

V dropped 8 bases and J dropped 2 bases, with 18 bases sitting between them. Germline V lookup: CDR1 MNHNS, CDR2 SASEGT. CDR3 length: 15 residues. Healthy Caucasians were all of the donors. A template switching step contributed a universal primer site, while unique molecular identifiers were present in the cDNA. TCRdb called the 5' RACE reads again in MiXCR, with one record for every CDR3 protein. Among about 530,000 distinct CDR3 sequences listed, around 20% were seen once. These data were also reused for a study on yellow fever vaccine responses in identical twins.

This clonotype was sampled from a woman aged 18-35 years in good health. Sequencing was done on a sample of CD4+ T cells sorted from blood. The chain employs TRBV6-1 and TRBJ1-2; D call uncertain. CDR3 sequence (DNA): TGTGCCAGCGGCGAACAGCCTTATATAAACTATGGCTACACCTTC. Translation: CASGEQPYINYGYTF.